The 12 T cell receptor beta chains below were found in one sample sequenced in a study of T cell responses to AZD1222 COVID-19 vaccine. Clones were read by immunoSEQ multiplex PCR, and TCRdb kept only the in-frame ones, dropping some. The sample lists about 180,000 clones, 85% to 90% occurring once. Material: peripheral blood, obtained 28 days after the second AZD1222 dose. These receptors all stem from an adult who received the AZD1222 COVID-19 vaccine.

The chain couples TRBV3-1 (or the pseudogene TRBV3-2) to TRBJ2-1; D is undetermined. Germline V lookup: CDR1 LGHDT, CDR2 YNNKEL (reference sequence). The CDR3 is 14 residues long. V lost 1 base and J 6 bases, leaving 10 bases between the germline ends. CDR3 coding DNA: TGTGCCAGCAGCCAAGGTTCGTCAGGCAATGAGCAGTTCTTC. It specifies CASSQGSSGNEQFF.

The rearrangement links TRBV18 to TRBJ2-5, with D perhaps matching TRBD2 (6 bases). This CDR3 region has 14 residues. The V gene's germline CDR1 is KGHSH and CDR2 LQKENI. The ends were cut back, 0 bases at V and 4 bases at J, with 9 bases in the middle. CDR3: CASSPPGRGETQYF. The CDR3 coding sequence is TGTGCCAGCTCACCACCCGGGCGGGGAGAGACCCAGTACTTC.

The chain has TRBV27 and TRBJ1-2; 9 nucleotides align to TRBD1. The trim removed 5 bases at V and 4 bases at J, leaving 17 bases unmatched. This CDR3 contains 18 residues. CDR1 and CDR2 from the germline V gene are MNHEY and SMNVEV (reference sequence). The CDR3 DNA follows: TGTGCCAGCAGTCTCATGACCACGGGACAGGGTTTCGGCTATGGCTACACCTTC. Protein sequence: CASSLMTTGQGFGYGYTF.

This rearrangement joins TRBV15 to TRBJ2-3, with TRBD2 matching 11 bases. The CDR3 covers 17 residues. The germline V gene encodes CDR1 LNHNV and CDR2 YYDKDF (reference sequence). The ends lost 4 bases at V and 4 bases at J; junction bases unmatched: 10. The CDR3 nucleotides are TGTGCCACCAGCAAACTCGGACTAGCGGGCCGGGCAGATACGCAGTATTTT. Its protein is CATSKLGLAGRADTQYF.

The genes are TRBV19 and TRBJ1-3, with TRBD1 matching 9 bases. Trimming took 4 bases from V and 8 from J; bases not matched to a gene: 6. The germline CDR1 and CDR2 sequences are LNHDA and SQIVND (reference sequence). The CDR3 runs to 14 residues. The CDR3 loop is CASSTGTGQDTIYF. CDR3 in DNA: TGTGCCAGTAGTACCGGGACAGGGCAGGACACCATATATTTT.

The chain is built from TRBV19 and TRBJ1-5; 8 bases fit TRBD1. V shed 9 bases, J shed 0 bases, and the junction held 4 bases outside the gene matches. In germline, CDR1 is LNHDA, CDR2 SQIVND (reference sequence). The CDR3 runs 14 residues. CDR3 nucleotide sequence: TGTGCCAGCACGACAGGGGATAGCAATCAGCCCCAGCATTTT. It is translated as CASTTGDSNQPQHF.

CDR3 DNA: TGTGCCATCAGTGAGGGACAGGTCAACTACGAGCAGTACTTC. Translated, it gives CAISEGQVNYEQYF. The chain employs TRBV10-3 and TRBJ2-7, with 7 bases identical to TRBD1. The length of the CDR3 is 14 residues. Germline trimming cut 2 bases from V and 3 bases from J; bases unmatched to any gene: 4. Germline CDR1 and CDR2: ENHRY and SYGVKD.

V usage is TRBV6-5 and J usage is TRBJ1-1; D call uncertain. Germline values: CDR1 MNHEY, CDR2 SVGAGI. The CDR3 covers 14 residues. Trimming took 6 bases from V and 3 from J, leaving 14 bases between them. The CDR3 DNA sequence: TGTGCCAGCAGCCAAACGGACGGTTACACTGAAGCTTTCTTT. It specifies CASSQTDGYTEAFF.

This chain joins TRBV3-1 (or the pseudogene TRBV3-2) and TRBJ2-2; unclear D gene. Trimming removed 4 bases from V and 0 bases from J, with 12 bases in between. The CDR3 covers 16 residues. Germline V gene lookup returns CDR1 LGHDT and CDR2 YNNKEL (reference sequence). The CDR3 region has the DNA TGTGCCAGCAGCCCCGTCGGAATCGCGAACACCGGGGAGCTGTTTTTT. Translating gives CASSPVGIANTGELFF.

The chain is built from TRBV7-3 and TRBJ2-5; 9 bases are shared with TRBD2. With V trimmed by 5 bases and J by 5 bases, 12 bases remained unmatched. The CDR3 length is 16 residues. Germline lookup yields CDR1 SGHTA and CDR2 FQGTGA. In DNA, the CDR3 is TGTGCCAGCAGCCCCAGGGAGGCTAGCGGGGTGGAGACCCAGTACTTC. This translates into CASSPREASGVETQYF.

The chain uses TRBV6-4 and TRBJ2-7; the match to TRBD1 covers 8 bases. The V gene's germline CDR1 is MRHNA and CDR2 SNTAGT. This CDR3 has 15 residues. Trimming took 0 bases from V and 1 from J; bases not matched to a gene: 2. The CDR3 sequence is CASSDSGDRSYEQYF. CDR3 bases: TGTGCCAGCAGTGACTCCGGGGACAGGTCCTACGAGCAGTACTTC.

The CDR3 here is CASSQDGVNEKLFF. Here the CDR3 DNA reads TGCGCCAGCAGCCAAGATGGGGTTAATGAAAAACTGTTTTTT. The V gene is TRBV4-3, the J gene TRBJ1-4; no clear D gene. The CDR3 extends over 14 amino acids. CDR1 and CDR2 (germline): LGHNA, YSLEER. Trimming removed 0 bases from V and 4 bases from J, with 6 bases in between.